This TCR beta chain was found in a study of blood T cell repertoires in COVID-19. The data were produced by immunoSEQ multiplex PCR, yet TCRdb's version contains in-frame clones alone and is incomplete. There are some 120,000 clones in the sample; about 86% occur only once, and about 17% lies in the top ten. For this clone: The sample has other DNA sequences that encode this CDR3 too.

The sample comprised peripheral blood. The clonotype originates from a woman between 50 and 59 years old with acute or convalescent COVID-19.

This CDR3 reads CASSPRQGAGNTEAFF. Here the CDR3 DNA reads TGTGCCAGCTCACCGCGCCAGGGGGCCGGGAACACTGAAGCTTTCTTT. The chain combines TRBV18 with TRBJ1-1; 8 bases line up with TRBD1. Germline lookup yields CDR1 KGHSH and CDR2 LQKENI. The CDR3 covers 16 residues. Trimming removed 3 bases from V and 1 base from J; junction bases left unmatched: 7.